Below are 2 T cell receptor beta chains sequenced from a single sample in a study of T-cell reconstitution after alpha-beta-depleted transplantation in children (dated by TCRdb to between 2015 and 2016). The library was produced with PCR. Reads for this sample came from an Illumina HiSeq 2500. To normalize quantification of the TCRbeta repertoire, the TCR libraries were built with molecular barcoding that relied on unique molecular identifiers. TCRdb cleaned the public reads at Q25 with fastp, built clones with MiXCR and kept in-frame beta chains. All rows with the same CDR3 protein become a single entry with the most common DNA and genes. In all, the sample holds approximately 350,000 distinct CDR3 sequences, and 10% to 15% of those were seen once. The ten largest clonotypes hold 3.5% to 4.5% of the sample. The sample consisted of PBMCs, taken from the stem cell graft. The source of these receptors is a human donor who donated a stem cell graft to a child with Fanconi anemia.

This clonotype was found many times. V usage is TRBV11-2 and J usage is TRBJ2-3; 8 positions match TRBD2. J was trimmed by 5 bases and V by 4 bases; bases with no gene match: 5. The CDR3 is 14 amino acids. CDR1 is SGHAT, CDR2 FQNNGV, per germline. The CDR3 DNA follows: TGTGCCAGCAGCTCGGAGGGACTAGTAGATACGCAGTATTTT. Its protein product is CASSSEGLVDTQYF.

This clonotype was observed many times. The chain combines TRBV20-1 with TRBJ1-1; D is ambiguous. V lost 1 base, J lost 1 base, and 7 bases lay in between. Germline V gene lookup returns CDR1 DFQATT and CDR2 SNEGSKA (reference sequence). The CDR3 runs 13 residues. CDR3 sequence reads: CSARAHPNTEAFF. CDR3 nucleotide sequence: TGCAGTGCTAGAGCTCACCCGAACACTGAAGCTTTCTTT.